These 24 T cell receptor beta chains share one sample of origin, sequenced in a study of T cell responses to AZD1222 COVID-19 vaccine (dated by TCRdb to about 2021). The meaning of the sample's time point label: about 28 days (+/-7) after the second vaccine dose. The library was prepared using the immunoSEQ multiplex PCR assay. TCRdb's version of the immuneACCESS table is confined to in-frame rearrangements and falls short of the full clone set. An unresolved V gene accounts for under half of the shortfall where checked; the remainder is of unknown origin. This sample is represented by roughly 85,000 clones; 90% of them were singletons. The ten largest make up about 3.1% of the sample. The material was peripheral blood, obtained 28 days after the second AZD1222 dose. These receptor sequences come from an adult who received the AZD1222 COVID-19 vaccine.

This clone was detected once. This chain joins TRBV28 and TRBJ2-7; D not resolved. CDR1 and CDR2 from the germline V gene are MDHEN and SYDVKM. The CDR3 is 16 residues long. V dropped 3 bases and J dropped 1 base, with 16 bases sitting between them. As DNA, the CDR3 is TGTGCCAGCAGTTTTGTCCTTGCAGGCCTTTCCTACGAGCAGTACTTC. Its protein is CASSFVLAGLSYEQYF.

The chain uses TRBV14 and TRBJ1-1; 8 nucleotides line up with TRBD1. Per the germline V gene, CDR1 is SGHDN and CDR2 is FVKESK. V was clipped by 1 base and J by 4 bases; unmatched bases: 5. The CDR3 runs to 15 residues. Here the CDR3 DNA reads TGTGCCAGCAGCCAAGGTTCAGGGGGCACCACTGAAGCTTTCTTT. Translated: CASSQGSGGTTEAFF.

V is TRBV19 and J is TRBJ2-3; 10 bases line up with TRBD2. The CDR3 totals 15 residues. The germline V gene has CDR1 LNHDA and CDR2 SQIVND (reference sequence). After removal of 8 bases from V and 6 bases from J, the junction contained 11 bases not matched to a gene. The CDR3 region is CASGRGTSVTDTQYF. The CDR3 DNA reads TGTGCCAGTGGGAGAGGGACTAGCGTCACGGATACGCAGTATTTT. Filled out from reference TRBV19 and TRBJ2-3, the complete variable domain reads DGGITQSPKYLFRKEGQNVTLSCEQNLNHDAMYWYRQDPGQGLRLIYYSQIVNDFQKGDIAEGYSVSREKKESFPLTVTSAQKNPTAFYLCASGRGTSVTDTQYFGPGTRLTVL.

The chain carries TRBV27 and TRBJ1-1; maybe TRBD1 (5 bases). V dropped 7 bases and J dropped 5 bases, with 17 bases sitting between them. The CDR3 runs 14 residues. CDR1 is MNHEY, CDR2 SMNVEV, per germline (reference sequence). The CDR3: CASTGPGLGTEAFF. CDR3 sequence (DNA): TGTGCCAGCACCGGGCCAGGGTTGGGAACTGAAGCTTTCTTT.

The rearrangement joins TRBV11-2 to TRBJ2-4; D assignment may be TRBD1 or TRBD2 (5 bases each). CDR1 and CDR2 (germline): SGHAT, FQNNGV. This CDR3 is 13 amino acids long. Trimming shortened V by 3 bases and J by 6 bases, and 9 bases separated the two germline ends. The CDR3 DNA follows: TGTGCCAGCAGCTTGGGGGTTCTAAACATTCAGTACTTC. Translating it yields CASSLGVLNIQYF.

The CDR3 here is CASSLLTRETQYF. DNA of the CDR3: TGTGCCAGCAGCTTACTTACGCGGGAGACCCAGTACTTC. The chain links TRBV11-3 to TRBJ2-5; D uncertain. CDR1 and CDR2 from the germline V gene are SGHNT and YENEEA. The V and J ends lost 2 bases and 5 bases respectively, with 9 bases between them. CDR3 size: 13 residues.

The chain carries TRBV5-4 and TRBJ1-4, with 7 bases matching TRBD1. Trimming took 4 bases from V and 3 from J; bases not matched to a gene: 6. Germline CDR1 is SGHNT and CDR2 is YYREEE (reference sequence). The CDR3 totals 15 residues. The CDR3 nucleotides read TGTGCCAGCAGCCCCCCGGGACAGTCTAATGAAAAACTGTTTTTT. Translating gives CASSPPGQSNEKLFF.

This chain links TRBV5-1 with TRBJ1-2, with TRBD1 matching over 9 bases. Per germline, CDR1 SGHRS and CDR2 YFSETQ. The CDR3 is made up of 17 amino acids. V dropped 4 bases and J dropped 4; count of bases not matched to a gene: 14. The CDR3 here is CASSRRGQGPASYGYTF. As DNA, the CDR3 is TGCGCCAGCAGCCGGCGGGGACAGGGACCTGCTAGCTATGGCTACACCTTC. The full variable domain, with the rest looked up from reference TRBV5-1 and TRBJ1-2, is KAGVTQTPRYLIKTRGQQVTLSCSPISGHRSVSWYQQTPGQGLQFLFEYFSETQRNKGNFPGRFSGRQFSNSRSEMNVSTLELGDSALYLCASSRRGQGPASYGYTFGSGTRLTVV.

This chain links TRBV2 with TRBJ1-6; 9 bases match TRBD1. The germline CDR1 and CDR2 sequences are SNHLY and FYNNEI. Trimming took 6 bases from V and 7 from J; bases not matched to a gene: 7. The CDR3 sequence is 15 residues long. The CDR3, as DNA: TGTGCCAGCAGGGGGACAGGGTCAGGAAATTCACCCCTCCACTTT. It codes for CASRGTGSGNSPLHF.

The rearrangement links TRBV6-4 to TRBJ1-5; D is uncertain. This CDR3 is 16 amino acids long. Trimming left V 1 base short and J 1 base short, with 11 bases between. The germline V gene has CDR1 MRHNA and CDR2 SNTAGT. In DNA, the CDR3 is TGTGCCAGCAGTGACTTACACCGATTCAGCAATCAGCCCCAGCATTTT. Its translation is CASSDLHRFSNQPQHF.

The rearrangement joins TRBV7-8 to TRBJ1-5, with 9 bases fitting TRBD1. J was trimmed by 0 bases and V by 5 bases; bases with no gene match: 11. CDR3 length equals 18 residues. Germline loops: CDR1 SGHVS, CDR2 FQNEAQ. The CDR3 DNA follows: TGTGCCAGCAGCCCAGGGGGACAGGGCGACTATAGCAATCAGCCCCAGCATTTT. It is translated as CASSPGGQGDYSNQPQHF.

CDR3 bases: TGCGCCAGCAGCTTGGGAGACGCGAACACCGGGGAGCTGTTTTTT. Its translation is CASSLGDANTGELFF. V is TRBV5-1 and J is TRBJ2-2; D not resolved. Per the germline V gene, CDR1 is SGHRS and CDR2 is YFSETQ. This CDR3 spans 15 amino acids. V was trimmed by 0 bases and J by 0 bases, leaving 6 bases between them.

The V and J genes are TRBV19 and TRBJ1-1; maybe TRBD1 (5 bases). V lost 0 bases to trimming and J lost 0 bases, with 8 bases between them. From germline, CDR1 is LNHDA and CDR2 SQIVND (reference sequence). The CDR3 totals 15 residues. CDR3 region: CASSIEGGVNTEAFF. CDR3 coding DNA: TGTGCCAGTAGTATAGAGGGAGGGGTGAACACTGAAGCTTTCTTT.

This chain joins TRBV3-1 (or the pseudogene TRBV3-2) and TRBJ2-2; D possibly corresponds to TRBD1 (6 bases). Per the germline V gene, CDR1 is LGHDT and CDR2 is YNNKEL (reference sequence). The CDR3 runs to 19 residues. Deletions cut 0 bases from V and 1 base from J, with 18 bases between. The CDR3 sequence is CASSQDLELGARNTGELFF. The CDR3 DNA sequence: TGTGCCAGCAGCCAAGATCTAGAGTTGGGGGCACGGAACACCGGGGAGCTGTTTTTT.

J is TRBJ2-1 and V is TRBV4-1; 7 positions match TRBD2. CDR3 size: 17 residues. V lost 0 bases and J lost 7; bases outside the gene matches: 12. CDR1 is MGHRA, CDR2 YSYEKL, per germline. The CDR3 bases are TGCGCCAGCAGCCAAGATGAAAGGAGCGGGACTCCGAATGAGCAGTTCTTC. This translates into CASSQDERSGTPNEQFF.

The chain recombines TRBV5-1 with TRBJ1-4; possible D gene TRBD1, 5 bases. This CDR3 region has 15 residues. CDR1 is SGHRS, CDR2 YFSETQ, per germline. Trimming pared 2 bases from V and 5 bases from J, leaving 13 bases between. As DNA, the CDR3 is TGCGCCAGCAGCTTACAATGGGGGACGAATGAAAAACTGTTTTTT. This gives the protein CASSLQWGTNEKLFF.

The rearrangement joins TRBV5-4 to TRBJ2-3; D is unresolved. Germline values: CDR1 SGHNT, CDR2 YYREEE (reference sequence). Trimming shortened V by 2 bases and J by 2 bases, and 9 bases separated the two germline ends. This CDR3 has 14 residues. The CDR3 nucleotides are TGTGCCAGCAGCTTCATAGGCACCACAGATACGCAGTATTTT. Its protein is CASSFIGTTDTQYF.

V is TRBV21-1 and J is TRBJ2-3; the DNA was not compared with TRBD2, the D call given in the table. TRBV21-1 is assigned pseudogene status. The CDR3 is made up of 17 amino acids. In DNA, the CDR3 is TGTGCCAGCAGCAAGCCCATTAGCGAACCTAGCACAGATACGCAGTATTTT. Translated, it gives CASSKPISEPSTDTQYF.

The rearrangement links TRBV5-1 to TRBJ2-6, with D possibly being TRBD1 or TRBD2 (6 bases each). V dropped 0 bases and J dropped 4 bases, with 8 bases sitting between them. The germline V gene encodes CDR1 SGHRS and CDR2 YFSETQ. The CDR3 runs to 15 residues. The CDR3 here is CASSLVGGGANVLTF. The CDR3 bases are TGCGCCAGCAGCTTGGTCGGGGGCGGGGCCAACGTCCTGACTTTC.

The chain combines TRBV9 with TRBJ1-2; D not certain. The ends were cut back, 4 bases at V and 3 bases at J, with 16 bases in the middle. The CDR3 extends over 15 amino acids. Germline V CDR1 and CDR2: SGDLS, YYNGEE. CDR3 DNA sequence: TGTGCCAGCAGCCCCTCCTTTTCGGGCCACTATGGCTACACCTTC. Translated, it gives CASSPSFSGHYGYTF.

V gene TRBV5-1 combines with J gene TRBJ1-2; possibly TRBD1 for D (5 bases). With 0 bases removed from V and 6 bases from J, the gap between germline ends came to 12 bases. The CDR3 contains 14 residues. CDR1 and CDR2 (germline): SGHRS, YFSETQ. In DNA form, the CDR3 reads TGCGCCAGCAGCTTGGGGACAAGGGTCGATGGCTACACCTTC. Amino acid sequence: CASSLGTRVDGYTF.

The chain links TRBV11-1 to TRBJ2-7, with a tentative D call TRBD1 (6 bases). Germline CDR1 reads SGHAT; CDR2 reads FQDESV (reference sequence). The CDR3 totals 15 residues. V was shortened by 6 bases and J by 4 bases, with 19 bases between the two germline ends. The CDR3 protein is CASRLRSTGLYEQYF. CDR3 nucleotide sequence: TGTGCCAGCAGACTAAGATCGACAGGCCTATACGAGCAGTACTTC.

The genes are TRBV6-2 or TRBV6-3 and TRBJ2-7, with 12 bases fitting TRBD2. From germline, CDR1 is MNHEY and CDR2 SVGEGT. This CDR3 region has 15 residues. V lost 4 bases to trimming and J lost 2 bases; unmatched junction nucleotides: 3. CDR3 nucleotides: TGTGCCAGCAGTTGGACTAGCGGGATCACCTACGAGCAGTACTTC. Translating it yields CASSWTSGITYEQYF.

This rearrangement joins TRBV7-7 to TRBJ2-1; TRBD2 aligns across 12 bases. Germline-derived CDR1 and CDR2 are SSHAT and FNYEAQ (reference sequence). V shed 2 bases, J shed 8 bases, and the junction held 4 bases outside the gene matches. The CDR3 consists of 15 residues. The CDR3 nucleotides read TGTGCCAGCAGCTTAAGACTAGCGGGAGACCATGAGCAGTTCTTC. Translating it yields CASSLRLAGDHEQFF.